This passage covers 14 T cell receptor beta chains from one sample sequenced in a study of T cell clones after liver transplantation. Clones were read by immunoSEQ multiplex PCR, and TCRdb kept only the in-frame ones, dropping some. There are 77,000 or so clones in the sample; 80% occur only once, and roughly 0.87% lies in the top ten. This specimen consisted of CD4+ T cells from blood, obtained 12 months after liver transplant. All receptors come from a human patient who received a liver transplant. The T cells may partly be graft donor cells.

The rearrangement uses TRBV5-1 and TRBJ1-2; D remains ambiguous. CDR3 size: 16 residues. CDR1 is SGHRS and CDR2 is YFSETQ in the germline V gene. The germline V and J ends were trimmed by 4 bases and 4 bases, with 20 bases remaining between them. The CDR3 spells CASSPDPGRHPYGYTF. The CDR3 DNA reads as TGCGCCAGCAGCCCAGACCCCGGACGACATCCCTATGGCTACACCTTC.

The V gene is TRBV30, the J gene TRBJ2-3, with 9 bases that match TRBD2. Losses at the gene ends were 0 bases for V and 3 bases for J; bases not matched to a gene: 7. Germline V gene data show CDR1 as GTSNPN and CDR2 as SVGIG (reference sequence). This CDR3 is built from 16 residues. The CDR3 sequence: CAWSVQASGITDTQYF. CDR3 coding DNA: TGTGCCTGGAGTGTACAGGCTAGCGGGATTACAGATACGCAGTATTTT.

The chain couples TRBV28 to TRBJ1-1; D uncertain. Germline V gene data show CDR1 as MDHEN and CDR2 as SYDVKM. V was pared by 2 bases and J by 10 bases, with 14 bases between. The CDR3 length is 13 residues. CDR3 region: CASSLRAVKGAFF. DNA of the CDR3: TGTGCCAGCAGTTTAAGAGCCGTTAAAGGAGCTTTCTTT. The full variable domain, with the rest looked up from reference TRBV28 and TRBJ1-1, is DVKVTQSSRYLVKRTGEKVFLECVQDMDHENMFWYRQDPGLGLRLIYFSYDVKMKEKGDIPEGYSVSREKKERFSLILESASTNQTSMYLCASSLRAVKGAFFGQGTRLTVV.

The chain couples TRBV28 to TRBJ1-4; TRBD1 aligns across 8 bases. Germline CDR1 is MDHEN and CDR2 is SYDVKM. This CDR3 region has 19 residues. The ends lost 4 bases at V and 4 bases at J; junction bases unmatched: 17. Here the CDR3 reads CASSSYDRGRSNGNEKLFF. The CDR3 coding sequence is TGTGCCAGCAGTTCCTACGACAGGGGAAGAAGCAACGGTAATGAAAAACTGTTTTTT.

This clone was counted only a few times. The DNA of the CDR3 is TGTGCCAGCAGTCGAGTGGCGTCTGGGGCCAACGTCCTGACTTTC. It encodes CASSRVASGANVLTF. The V gene is TRBV27, the J gene TRBJ2-6; D call uncertain. The CDR3 is made up of 15 amino acids. Trimming removed 5 bases from V and 1 base from J, with 9 bases in between. Germline V gene lookup returns CDR1 MNHEY and CDR2 SMNVEV (reference sequence).

V gene TRBV6-5 combines with J gene TRBJ1-5; TRBD1 matches at 7 bases. Per the germline V gene, CDR1 is MNHEY and CDR2 is SVGAGI. Germline trimming cut 6 bases from V and 5 bases from J; bases unmatched to any gene: 10. The CDR3 has 15 amino acids. CDR3 loop: CASSDLGQRYQPQHF. The CDR3 DNA sequence: TGTGCCAGCAGCGACCTGGGACAGCGATATCAGCCCCAGCATTTT.

The chain employs TRBV6-4 and TRBJ2-5, with TRBD1 matching 9 bases. Germline V gene sequence: CDR1 MRHNA, CDR2 SNTAGT. V trimming: 2 bases; J trimming: 4 bases; junction bases outside the gene matches: 8. This CDR3 region has 16 residues. Here the CDR3 DNA reads TGTGCCAGCAGTGACGGGGACAGGGAGAAGGGAGAGACCCAGTACTTC. It encodes CASSDGDREKGETQYF.

The chain carries TRBV6-6 and TRBJ2-1; D tentatively reads TRBD1 or TRBD2 (5 bases each). Trimming removed 4 bases at V and 4 bases at J, with 17 bases between. CDR1 and CDR2 from the germline V gene are MNHNY and SVGAGI (reference sequence). The CDR3 is 16 residues long. The chain's CDR3 is CASSFSLDGAYNEQFF. Written as DNA, the CDR3 is TGTGCCAGCAGTTTCTCATTGGACGGGGCTTACAATGAGCAGTTCTTC.

The chain is built from TRBV4-3 and TRBJ2-5; D is unresolved. CDR3 length equals 15 residues. Germline CDR1 and CDR2: LGHNA and YSLEER. V gave up 0 bases and J gave up 3 bases, with 11 bases separating them. CDR3 DNA: TGCGCCAGCAGCCAAGATTGGCTCAGGAAAGAGACCCAGTACTTC. Protein sequence: CASSQDWLRKETQYF.

V usage is TRBV5-1 and J usage is TRBJ2-5, with 9 bases identical to TRBD2. Trimming at V came to 1 base and at J to 5 bases, leaving 0 bases not matched to a gene. Per germline, CDR1 SGHRS and CDR2 YFSETQ. This CDR3 comprises 13 residues. CDR3 sequence (DNA): TGCGCCAGCAGCTTGAGCGGGAGGGAGACCCAGTACTTC. Translation: CASSLSGRETQYF.

This chain joins TRBV6-1 and TRBJ2-3, with 8 positions matching TRBD2. Germline CDR1 and CDR2: MNHNS and SASEGT. Trimming took 8 bases from V and 4 from J; bases not matched to a gene: 11. This CDR3 comprises 15 residues. For the CDR3, the DNA is TGTGCCAGCCGGGGACTAAGCGGGAGCTCAGATACGCAGTATTTT. Its protein product is CASRGLSGSSDTQYF.

The chain uses TRBV18 and TRBJ2-5, with TRBD1 identical over 7 bases. Germline values: CDR1 KGHSH, CDR2 LQKENI. V shed 3 bases, J shed 5 bases, and the junction held 9 bases outside the gene matches. The CDR3 sequence is 15 residues long. CDR3 residues: CASSPSRGGRETQYF. CDR3 sequence (DNA): TGTGCCAGCTCACCTTCTCGAGGGGGCAGGGAGACCCAGTACTTC. The full variable domain, its missing parts supplied by reference TRBV18 and TRBJ2-5, is NAGVMQNPRHLVRRRGQEARLRCSPMKGHSHVYWYRQLPEEGLKFMVYLQKENIIDESGMPKERFSAEFPKEGPSILRIQQVVRGDSAAYFCASSPSRGGRETQYFGPGTRLLVL.

The rearrangement uses TRBV28 and TRBJ2-1, with a weak D call TRBD1 (5 bases). CDR1 and CDR2 (germline): MDHEN, SYDVKM. V shed 2 bases and J shed 4 bases, with 12 bases lying between them. The CDR3 runs to 15 residues. CDR3 sequence: CASSLARDRYNEQFF. The CDR3 DNA is TGTGCCAGCAGTTTAGCCAGGGATCGGTACAATGAGCAGTTCTTC.

The CDR3 sequence: CASSGLAGGPQETQYF. The CDR3 region has the DNA TGTGCCAGCAGTGGACTAGCGGGGGGACCCCAAGAGACCCAGTACTTC. V and J are TRBV6-1 and TRBJ2-5, with TRBD2 matching over 13 bases. The CDR3 length is 16 residues. Germline assignment: CDR1 MNHNS and CDR2 SASEGT. With 4 bases clipped from V and 1 base from J, the junction kept 3 bases outside the gene matches.